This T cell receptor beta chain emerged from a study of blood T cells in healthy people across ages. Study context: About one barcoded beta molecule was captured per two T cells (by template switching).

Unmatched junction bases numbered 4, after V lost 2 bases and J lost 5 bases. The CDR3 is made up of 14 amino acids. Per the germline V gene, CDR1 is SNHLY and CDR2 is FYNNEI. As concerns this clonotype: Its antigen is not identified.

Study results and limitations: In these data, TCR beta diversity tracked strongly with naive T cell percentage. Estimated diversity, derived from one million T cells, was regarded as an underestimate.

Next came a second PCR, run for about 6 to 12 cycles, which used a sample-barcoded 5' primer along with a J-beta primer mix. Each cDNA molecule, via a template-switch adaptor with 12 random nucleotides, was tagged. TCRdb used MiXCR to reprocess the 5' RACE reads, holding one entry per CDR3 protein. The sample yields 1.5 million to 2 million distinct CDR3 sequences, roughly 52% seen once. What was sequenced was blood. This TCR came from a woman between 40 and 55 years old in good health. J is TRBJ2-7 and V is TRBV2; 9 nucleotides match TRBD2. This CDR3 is CASSELAGKDEQYF. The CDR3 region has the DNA TGTGCCAGCAGTGAACTAGCGGGGAAGGACGAGCAGTACTTC. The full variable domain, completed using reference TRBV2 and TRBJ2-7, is EPEVTQTPSHQVTQMGQEVILRCVPISNHLYFYWYRQILGQKVEFLVSFYNNEISEKSEIFDDQFSVERPDGSNFTLKIRSTKLEDSAMYFCASSELAGKDEQYFGPGTRLTVT.